A selection of T cell receptor beta chains follows, all from one sample in a study of CD8 T cells in ankylosing spondylitis. In TCRdb, the 5' RACE reads were re-called with MiXCR into one record per CDR3 protein. The sample records more than 300,000 distinct CDR3 sequences, 11% being singletons. Sample: blood, either unsorted or a sorted T cell fraction (not recorded which). The receptors come from a female donor with ankylosing spondylitis or in good health (not recorded which). Each CDR3 is given without its conserved first and last residue. D genes are given only for firm matches. Part of the rows lack a size; the others show once, few, many or a class for expanded clones.

clone_size: few
j_call: TRBJ2-5
v_call: TRBV7-2
d_call: NA
cdr3_aa: ASSLGVGAQETQY

clone_size: many
j_call: TRBJ2-7
v_call: TRBV28
d_call: NA
cdr3_aa: ASSQNFYEQY

clone_size: NA
j_call: TRBJ2-3
v_call: TRBV12-3/TRBV12-4
d_call: NA
cdr3_aa: ASSERASERTDTQY

clone_size: many
j_call: TRBJ2-3
v_call: TRBV11-1
d_call: NA
cdr3_aa: ASSRIELTGLKITDTQY

clone_size: many
j_call: TRBJ1-1
v_call: TRBV18
d_call: NA
cdr3_aa: ASSPPDKNTEAF

clone_size: NA
j_call: TRBJ2-1
v_call: TRBV20-1
d_call: NA
cdr3_aa: CASGQAGASYNEQF

clone_size: many
j_call: TRBJ2-3
v_call: TRBV7-6
d_call: NA
cdr3_aa: ASSFIPTDTQY

clone_size: many
j_call: TRBJ2-7
v_call: TRBV5-5
d_call: NA
cdr3_aa: ASSLWASYEQY

clone_size: many
j_call: TRBJ1-4
v_call: TRBV10-3
d_call: TRBD1
cdr3_aa: AISATGYDEKLF

clone_size: NA
j_call: TRBJ2-5
v_call: TRBV28
d_call: NA
cdr3_aa: ASRGFQETQY

clone_size: many
j_call: TRBJ2-1
v_call: TRBV5-1
d_call: NA
cdr3_aa: ASCQSAGIRTYNEQF

clone_size: many
j_call: TRBJ2-3
v_call: TRBV27
d_call: TRBD2
cdr3_aa: ASSLGLAGKDTQY

clone_size: many
j_call: TRBJ2-3
v_call: TRBV7-2
d_call: NA
cdr3_aa: ASSPGLGDTQY

clone_size: once
j_call: TRBJ2-1
v_call: TRBV7-8
d_call: NA
cdr3_aa: ASSLAKFIRDGAYNEQF

clone_size: many
j_call: TRBJ1-6
v_call: TRBV20-1
d_call: NA
cdr3_aa: SAADLTAGTSYNSPLH

clone_size: many
j_call: TRBJ2-7
v_call: TRBV20-1
d_call: TRBD1
cdr3_aa: SAREDRVPYEQY

clone_size: NA
j_call: TRBJ1-5
v_call: TRBV27
d_call: NA
cdr3_aa: ASSLSPGTNRPQH

clone_size: NA
j_call: TRBJ2-3
v_call: TRBV6-1
d_call: TRBD1
cdr3_aa: ASVDRGRTDTQY

clone_size: many
j_call: TRBJ1-5
v_call: TRBV18
d_call: TRBD1
cdr3_aa: ASSLMGQGYEGNQPQH

clone_size: few
j_call: TRBJ2-3
v_call: TRBV24-1
d_call: TRBD2
cdr3_aa: ATSDSGLAVTDTQY

clone_size: NA
j_call: TRBJ1-2
v_call: TRBV27
d_call: NA
cdr3_aa: ASSSYPDGFNYGYT

clone_size: NA
j_call: TRBJ2-7
v_call: TRBV5-1
d_call: NA
cdr3_aa: ASSLGADPSYEQY

clone_size: many
j_call: TRBJ1-2
v_call: TRBV20-1
d_call: NA
cdr3_aa: SAKGHTGGYGYT

clone_size: many
j_call: TRBJ2-5
v_call: TRBV29-1
d_call: TRBD2
cdr3_aa: SVVGLAGGGETQY

clone_size: many
j_call: TRBJ2-2
v_call: TRBV5-1
d_call: TRBD2
cdr3_aa: ASSLEGRGFSGELF

clone_size: many
j_call: TRBJ2-1
v_call: TRBV27
d_call: TRBD1
cdr3_aa: ASRSPGQGRTEQF

clone_size: few
j_call: TRBJ2-7
v_call: TRBV20-1
d_call: NA
cdr3_aa: SASLGLYEQY

clone_size: NA
j_call: TRBJ1-1
v_call: TRBV3-1
d_call: TRBD1
cdr3_aa: ACSQDSTGDRLNTEAF

clone_size: NA
j_call: TRBJ1-5
v_call: TRBV28
d_call: NA
cdr3_aa: ASSQETGGYNQPQH

clone_size: few
j_call: TRBJ2-5
v_call: TRBV20-1
d_call: NA
cdr3_aa: SARRQETQY

clone_size: many
j_call: TRBJ1-5
v_call: TRBV3-1
d_call: TRBD1
cdr3_aa: ASSHGTGGQPQH

clone_size: many
j_call: TRBJ2-2
v_call: TRBV20-1
d_call: NA
cdr3_aa: SAGGTRNTGELF

clone_size: many
j_call: TRBJ2-3
v_call: TRBV29-1
d_call: NA
cdr3_aa: SVLPHTDTQY

clone_size: many
j_call: TRBJ2-2
v_call: TRBV5-1
d_call: NA
cdr3_aa: ASSFNGGELF

clone_size: many
j_call: TRBJ1-6
v_call: TRBV7-9
d_call: NA
cdr3_aa: ASSLRRDARSSSYNSPLH

clone_size: few
j_call: TRBJ2-5
v_call: TRBV30
d_call: NA
cdr3_aa: AWSVGQETQY

clone_size: few
j_call: TRBJ2-7
v_call: TRBV28
d_call: NA
cdr3_aa: ASSVQVRYEQY

clone_size: many
j_call: TRBJ2-1
v_call: TRBV12-3/TRBV12-4
d_call: NA
cdr3_aa: ASSFNGGGYNEQF

clone_size: few
j_call: TRBJ2-4
v_call: TRBV11-2
d_call: NA
cdr3_aa: ASSSRTGLAKNIQY

clone_size: few
j_call: TRBJ1-5
v_call: TRBV2
d_call: TRBD1
cdr3_aa: ASTRTGSQPQH

clone_size: many
j_call: TRBJ2-3
v_call: TRBV20-1
d_call: NA
cdr3_aa: SAHDPPDTQY

clone_size: many
j_call: TRBJ2-1
v_call: TRBV7-2
d_call: TRBD2
cdr3_aa: ASSLVFAGGYNEQF

clone_size: many
j_call: TRBJ2-5
v_call: TRBV7-2
d_call: NA
cdr3_aa: ASSLSGLQETQY

clone_size: many
j_call: TRBJ2-5
v_call: TRBV10-3
d_call: TRBD2
cdr3_aa: AISELARETQY

clone_size: NA
j_call: TRBJ1-2
v_call: TRBV5-1
d_call: NA
cdr3_aa: ASSEDLYGYT

clone_size: few
j_call: TRBJ2-4
v_call: TRBV4-1
d_call: NA
cdr3_aa: ASSQDLLSRVDIQY

clone_size: few
j_call: TRBJ1-2
v_call: TRBV7-8
d_call: NA
cdr3_aa: ASSLDGSLRGYT

clone_size: many
j_call: TRBJ1-2
v_call: TRBV10-3
d_call: TRBD1
cdr3_aa: AINSGTGGFGYT

clone_size: NA
j_call: TRBJ2-3
v_call: TRBV2
d_call: TRBD2
cdr3_aa: ASGTEGLAVVN

clone_size: few
j_call: TRBJ2-7
v_call: TRBV7-8
d_call: NA
cdr3_aa: ASSLEDPRSYEQY

clone_size: many
j_call: TRBJ2-1
v_call: TRBV20-1
d_call: TRBD1
cdr3_aa: SAFRQGWYNEQF

clone_size: many
j_call: TRBJ1-1
v_call: TRBV6-1
d_call: NA
cdr3_aa: AKLGKKPGTEAF

clone_size: many
j_call: TRBJ2-1
v_call: TRBV4-2
d_call: TRBD2
cdr3_aa: ASSPHPSGSNEQF